This TCR beta chain was identified during a study of T cell responses to AZD1222 COVID-19 vaccine. This table comes from immunoSEQ multiplex PCR, and its TCRdb copy is limited to in-frame clones, with some not included. The sample shows over 100,000 clones, approximately 90% of them seen only once. Trimming cost V 6 bases and J 1 base; bases outside gene matches: 8. CDR3 length: 15 amino acids. Germline CDR1 reads GTSNPN; CDR2 reads SVGIG (reference sequence). The chain combines TRBV30 with TRBJ2-5; 10 bases agree with TRBD1. Specimen: peripheral blood, collected on day 0 of AZD1222 vaccination. This clonotype originated in an adult in good health. Here the CDR3 DNA reads TGTGCCTGCCATCCGGGACAGGGGAGCCAAGAGACCCAGTACTTC. Amino acid sequence: CACHPGQGSQETQYF.